The subject of this entry is one TCR beta chain. These data are taken from a study of early T cells in non-severe SARS-CoV-2 infection. The V gene lost 1 base and the J gene lost 4 bases, with 14 bases spanning the gap. The germline CDR1 and CDR2 sequences are LNHNV and YYDKDF (reference sequence). The CDR3 runs to 15 residues. The protocol attached unique molecular identifiers to individual cDNA molecules. TCRdb reanalysed the 5' RACE reads using MiXCR and keeps one entry per CDR3 protein. The sample holds roughly 88,000 distinct CDR3 sequences; 11% to 15% are singletons and the top ten take around 5.8%.

This clonotype was obtained from an adult who was a healthcare worker with PCR-confirmed SARS-CoV-2 infection or an uninfected control (not recorded which). The chain employs TRBV15 and TRBJ2-7; D is perhaps TRBD1 (5 bases). Sequences were obtained from whole blood. DNA of the CDR3: TGTGCCACCAGCAGAGGAAACTCGCCAGGGTACGAGCAGTACTTC. Residues: CATSRGNSPGYEQYF.